This T cell receptor (beta chain) came from a study of tumor-infiltrating lymphocytes in localized non-small cell lung cancer. Study summary: Several tumor histologies, both smoking statuses, and some post-neoadjuvant chemotherapy samples were included. Resected tumor was paired with non-adjacent uninvolved lung from the same patient. Study conclusions and caveats: TCR sequencing covered a subset of patients with enough tissue.

Concerning this clone itself: Its antigen is as yet unknown.

The V and J ends lost 5 bases and 6 bases, in that order; junction bases with no gene match: 13. The V gene's germline CDR1 is SEHNR and CDR2 FQNEAQ (reference sequence). The CDR3 has 16 residues. Libraries were prepared by immunoSEQ multiplex PCR; TCRdb keeps only in-frame clonotypes and omits some of them. The sample includes some 22,000 clones, around 70% of them seen just once. V is TRBV7-9 and J is TRBJ2-1, with 7 bases matching TRBD2. This TCR derives from a human donor with non-small cell lung cancer. The sequenced sample consisted of lung tumor tissue. Here the CDR3 DNA reads TGTGCCAGCAGCCATCTTGAGACTAGCAGAATCAATGAGCAGTTCTTC. It yields the protein CASSHLETSRINEQFF.